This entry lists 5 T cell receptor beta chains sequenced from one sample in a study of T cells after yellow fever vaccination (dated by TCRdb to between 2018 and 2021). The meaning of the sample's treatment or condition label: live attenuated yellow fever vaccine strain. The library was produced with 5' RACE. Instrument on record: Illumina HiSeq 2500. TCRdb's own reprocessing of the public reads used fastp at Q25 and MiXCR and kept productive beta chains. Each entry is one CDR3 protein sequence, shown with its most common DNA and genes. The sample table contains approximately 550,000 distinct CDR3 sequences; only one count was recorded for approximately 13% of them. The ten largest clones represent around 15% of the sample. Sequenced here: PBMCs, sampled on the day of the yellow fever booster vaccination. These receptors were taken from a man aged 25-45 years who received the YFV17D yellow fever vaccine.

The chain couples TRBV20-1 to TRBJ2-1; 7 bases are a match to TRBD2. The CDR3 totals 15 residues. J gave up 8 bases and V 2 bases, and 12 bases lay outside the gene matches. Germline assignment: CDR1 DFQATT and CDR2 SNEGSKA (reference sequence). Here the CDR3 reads CSARLREGLADEQFF. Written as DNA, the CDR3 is TGCAGTGCTAGACTGAGGGAGGGCCTCGCGGATGAGCAGTTCTTC.

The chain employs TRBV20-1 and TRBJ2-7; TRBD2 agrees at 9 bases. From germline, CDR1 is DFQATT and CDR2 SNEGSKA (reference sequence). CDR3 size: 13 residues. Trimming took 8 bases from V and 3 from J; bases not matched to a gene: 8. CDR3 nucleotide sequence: TGCAGTCCTGTAGCGGGAGTCGGCTACGAGCAGTACTTC. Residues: CSPVAGVGYEQYF.

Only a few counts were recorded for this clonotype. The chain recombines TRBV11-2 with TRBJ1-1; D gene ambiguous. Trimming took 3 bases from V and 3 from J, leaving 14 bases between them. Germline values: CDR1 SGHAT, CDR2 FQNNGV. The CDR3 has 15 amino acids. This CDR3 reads CASSFSGFVHTEAFF. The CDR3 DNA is TGTGCCAGCAGCTTTTCTGGATTCGTGCACACTGAAGCTTTCTTT.

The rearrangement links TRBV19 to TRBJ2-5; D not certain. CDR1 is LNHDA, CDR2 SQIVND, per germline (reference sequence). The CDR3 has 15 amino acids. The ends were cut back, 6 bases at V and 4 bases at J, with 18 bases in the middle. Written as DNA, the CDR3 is TGTGCCAGTAGGGCCCTTGAAAGAAGCCCAGAGACCCAGTACTTC. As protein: CASRALERSPETQYF.

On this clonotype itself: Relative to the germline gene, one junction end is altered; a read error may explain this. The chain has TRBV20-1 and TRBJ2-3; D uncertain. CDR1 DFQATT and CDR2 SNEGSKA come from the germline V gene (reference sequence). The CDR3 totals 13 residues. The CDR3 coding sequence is TGCAGAGCTAGAATTCGGCTTGGTAATACGCAGTATTTT. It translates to CRARIRLGNTQYF.